The next 8 T cell receptor beta chains were all read from a single sample in a study of blood T cell repertoires in COVID-19. Profiled with immunoSEQ multiplex PCR; TCRdb holds only in-frame clones, not every one. The data contain around 200,000 clones, around 89% of them singletons. The material sequenced was PBMCs or T cells enriched from blood (not recorded which). The receptors here all came from a man under 40 who had recovered from COVID-19.

The rearrangement links TRBV10-3 to TRBJ2-3; D is uncertain. CDR1 ENHRY and CDR2 SYGVKD come from the germline V gene. The CDR3 covers 15 residues. With 3 bases removed from V and 0 bases from J, the gap between germline ends came to 10 bases. CDR3 in amino acids: CAISERISSTDTQYF. The CDR3 nucleotides read TGTGCCATCAGTGAACGAATTAGTAGCACAGATACGCAGTATTTT.

The chain uses TRBV5-1 and TRBJ2-7; the match to TRBD1 covers 8 bases. V gave up 4 bases and J gave up 0 bases; unmatched junction bases: 9. This CDR3 is 16 amino acids long. CDR1 and CDR2 from the germline V gene are SGHRS and YFSETQ. The CDR3 bases are TGCGCCAGCAGCCAGAGGAACAGGGGGGACTCCTACGAGCAGTACTTC. Encoded protein: CASSQRNRGDSYEQYF.

A word on this clone: Other DNA variants within this sample encode the same CDR3. For the CDR3, the DNA is TGCGCCAGCAGCTCCGACAGGGGGCGAGAAAAACTGTTTTTT. Translating it yields CASSSDRGREKLFF. The chain links TRBV5-1 to TRBJ1-4, with TRBD1 matching 10 bases. Unmatched junction bases numbered 4, after V lost 3 bases and J lost 8 bases. The V gene's germline CDR1 is SGHRS and CDR2 YFSETQ. This CDR3 contains 14 residues.

The gene calls are TRBV6-2 or TRBV6-3 and TRBJ2-7, with 8 nucleotides matching TRBD1. J gave up 2 bases and V 6 bases, and 9 bases lay outside the gene matches. The CDR3 spans 15 residues. Germline V gene data show CDR1 as MNHEY and CDR2 as SVGEGT. DNA for the CDR3: TGTGCCAGCAGCTTCCGGACAGGGCTAACCTACGAGCAGTACTTC. This sequence encodes CASSFRTGLTYEQYF.

The chain has TRBV7-9 and TRBJ2-3, with 7 bases fitting TRBD2. The V and J ends lost 0 bases and 4 bases, in that order; junction bases with no gene match: 4. The CDR3 consists of 15 residues. Germline V gene data show CDR1 as SEHNR and CDR2 as FQNEAQ (reference sequence). The CDR3 loop is CASSLAWGGPDTQYF. The CDR3 DNA reads as TGTGCCAGCAGCTTAGCGTGGGGGGGACCAGATACGCAGTATTTT.

This clone has just one count. The rearrangement links TRBV18 to TRBJ1-1, with D possibly TRBD1 on 6 matching bases. This CDR3 spans 16 amino acids. Germline loops: CDR1 KGHSH, CDR2 LQKENI. V dropped 4 bases and J dropped 5 bases, with 20 bases sitting between them. The CDR3 bases are TGTGCCAGCTCACTCAGTACAGGGTCGGCTGAAACTGAAGCTTTCTTT. This codes for CASSLSTGSAETEAFF.

This clone was detected only once. The CDR3 DNA reads as TGTGCCAGCCTTGGGACAGGGTGGGAAGAGACCCAGTACTTC. This codes for CASLGTGWEETQYF. This chain connects TRBV28 to TRBJ2-5, with TRBD1 matching 9 bases. With V trimmed by 8 bases and J by 3 bases, 7 bases remained unmatched. The CDR3 runs 14 residues. Germline V gene data show CDR1 as MDHEN and CDR2 as SYDVKM.

The genes are TRBV3-1 (or the pseudogene TRBV3-2) and TRBJ1-2, with D unresolved. The CDR3 is 15 amino acids. In germline, CDR1 is LGHDT, CDR2 YNNKEL (reference sequence). V lost 0 bases and J lost 4, with 12 bases in between. CDR3: CASSQDVGVGYGYTF. In DNA form, the CDR3 reads TGTGCCAGCAGCCAAGATGTCGGGGTCGGCTATGGCTACACCTTC.